This TCR beta chain stems from a study of OX40 agonist ivuxolimab in advanced cancers. As for the study in general: People who had prior anti-PD-1, anti-PD-L1 or anti-CTLA-4 therapy could take part, and under 45% had some.

Patients with autoimmune history or systemic immunosuppression were excluded. Sequencing used immunoSEQ multiplex PCR; TCRdb keeps in-frame clones, though not all of them. In the table there are tens of thousands of clones, 80% to 90% of which are singletons. Regarding the study as a whole: Part of the nonresponder group also had normalized T-cell clonal expansion that was low.

CDR1 and CDR2 from the germline V gene are MNHNS and SASEGT. V gave up 2 bases and J gave up 5 bases, with 15 bases separating them. CDR3 length: 15 amino acids. With respect to this clone: Its cognate antigen is unknown.

The sequenced sample was CD4+ or CD8+ T cells sorted from blood, obtained in a trial of the OX40 agonist ivuxolimab. This TCR came from an adult with an advanced solid tumor such as melanoma, head and neck, liver or kidney cancer. The rearrangement joins TRBV6-1 to TRBJ2-5, with D tentatively TRBD1 (7 bases). The CDR3 DNA follows: TGTGCCAGCAGTGAATTGGGCAGGGGGAGGGAGACCCAGTACTTC. Translating gives CASSELGRGRETQYF.